Sequencing of this TCR beta chain was carried out in a study of blood T cell repertoires in COVID-19. Study context: COVID-19 samples collected from the United States, Italy and Spain covered acute and convalescent phases. From T cells, B-cell-depleted T cells, or PBMCs came the material, which was cDNA or gDNA.

Per the original methods: Using reference gene primer amplification, nucleated cell counts were estimated. The data were produced by immunoSEQ multiplex PCR, yet TCRdb's version contains in-frame clones alone and is incomplete. From that table come the V and J calls and clone size; the DNA was used to work out D and trimming. In the table there are roughly 100,000 clones, around four fifths of which are singletons. Between the trimmed V and J ends, which lost 2 bases and 6 bases, there was a span of 17 bases. This CDR3 spans 16 amino acids. The germline V gene has CDR1 SEHNR and CDR2 FQNEAQ (reference sequence).

The origin of this receptor is a human donor in a cohort sampled during active COVID-19. V and J are TRBV7-9 and TRBJ2-1; tentative D call: TRBD1 (5 bases). The sequenced material came from peripheral blood. The CDR3 loop reads CASSLRSSGQGNEQFF. In DNA form, the CDR3 reads TGTGCCAGCAGCTTAAGGTCCTCGGGCCAGGGCAATGAGCAGTTCTTC.